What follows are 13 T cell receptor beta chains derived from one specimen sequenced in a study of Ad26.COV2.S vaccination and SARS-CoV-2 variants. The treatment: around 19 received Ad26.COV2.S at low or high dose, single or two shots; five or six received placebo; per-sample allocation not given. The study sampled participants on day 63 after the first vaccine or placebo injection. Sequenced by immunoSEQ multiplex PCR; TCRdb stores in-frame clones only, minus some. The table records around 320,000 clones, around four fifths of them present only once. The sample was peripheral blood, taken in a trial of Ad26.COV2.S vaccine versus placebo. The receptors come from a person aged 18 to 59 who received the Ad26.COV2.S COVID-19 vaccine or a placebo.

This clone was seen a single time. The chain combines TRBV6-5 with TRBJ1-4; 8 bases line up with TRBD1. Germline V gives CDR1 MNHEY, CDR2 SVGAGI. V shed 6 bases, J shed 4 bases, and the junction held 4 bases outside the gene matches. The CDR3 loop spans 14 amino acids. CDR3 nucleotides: TGTGCCAGCAGCCGGACAGGGTATAATGAAAAACTGTTTTTT. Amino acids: CASSRTGYNEKLFF.

The CDR3 here is CASSLGQGAYNEQFF. CDR3 nucleotides: TGTGCCAGCAGCTTAGGACAGGGTGCCTACAATGAGCAGTTCTTC. V and J are TRBV11-3 and TRBJ2-1; TRBD1 agrees at 7 bases. Germline trimming cut 1 base from V and 2 bases from J; bases unmatched to any gene: 2. This CDR3 has 15 amino acids. CDR1 SGHNT and CDR2 YENEEA come from the germline V gene.

The chain's CDR3 is CASTSELGPQHF. The CDR3 bases are TGTGCCAGCACCTCGGAGTTGGGGCCCCAGCATTTT. The chain joins TRBV19 to TRBJ1-5; D is uncertain. The germline gives CDR1 LNHDA, CDR2 SQIVND (reference sequence). V was shortened by 9 bases and J by 9 bases, with 15 bases between the two germline ends. The CDR3 runs 12 residues.

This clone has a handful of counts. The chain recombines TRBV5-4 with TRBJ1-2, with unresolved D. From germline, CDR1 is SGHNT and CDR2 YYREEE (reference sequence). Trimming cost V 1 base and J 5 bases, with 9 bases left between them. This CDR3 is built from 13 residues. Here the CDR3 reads CASSLSGGYGYTF. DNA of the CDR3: TGTGCCAGCAGCTTGTCGGGTGGATATGGCTACACCTTC.

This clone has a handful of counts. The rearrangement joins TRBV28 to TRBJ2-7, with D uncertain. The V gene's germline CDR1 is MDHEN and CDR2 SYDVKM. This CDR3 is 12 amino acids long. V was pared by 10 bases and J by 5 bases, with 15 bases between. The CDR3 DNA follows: TGTGCCACGAAGGGCCGATGGGACGAGCAGTACTTC. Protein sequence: CATKGRWDEQYF.

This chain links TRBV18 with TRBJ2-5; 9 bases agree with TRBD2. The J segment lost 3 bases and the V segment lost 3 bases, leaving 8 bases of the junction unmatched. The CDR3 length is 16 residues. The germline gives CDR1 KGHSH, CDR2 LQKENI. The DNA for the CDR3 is TGTGCCAGCTCACCTCGGGGTAGCGGGGGAGAAGAGACCCAGTACTTC. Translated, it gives CASSPRGSGGEETQYF.

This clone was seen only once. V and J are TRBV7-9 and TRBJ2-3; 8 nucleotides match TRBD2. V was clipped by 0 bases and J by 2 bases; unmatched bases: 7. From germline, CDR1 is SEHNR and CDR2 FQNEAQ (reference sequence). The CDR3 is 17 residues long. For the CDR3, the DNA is TGTGCCAGCAGCTTAGCTAGGCTAGCGGGCCTCACAGATACGCAGTATTTT. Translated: CASSLARLAGLTDTQYF.

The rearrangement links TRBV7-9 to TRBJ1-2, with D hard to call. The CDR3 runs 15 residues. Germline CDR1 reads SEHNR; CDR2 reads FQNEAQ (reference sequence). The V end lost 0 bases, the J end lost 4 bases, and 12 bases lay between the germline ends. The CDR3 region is CASSLAVGSGYGYTF. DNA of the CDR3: TGTGCCAGCAGCTTAGCGGTAGGCAGCGGCTATGGCTACACCTTC. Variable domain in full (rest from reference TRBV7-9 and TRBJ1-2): DTGVSQNPRHKITKRGQNVTFRCDPISEHNRLYWYRQTLGQGPEFLTYFQNEAQLEKSRLLSDRFSAERPKGSFSTLEIQRTEQGDSAMYLCASSLAVGSGYGYTFGSGTRLTVV.

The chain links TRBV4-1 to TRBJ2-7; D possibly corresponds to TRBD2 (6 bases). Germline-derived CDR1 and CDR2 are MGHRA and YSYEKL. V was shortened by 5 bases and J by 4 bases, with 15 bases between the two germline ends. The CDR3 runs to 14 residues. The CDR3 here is CASSASYREYEQYF. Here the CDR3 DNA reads TGCGCCAGCAGCGCCTCTTATCGGGAGTACGAGCAGTACTTC.

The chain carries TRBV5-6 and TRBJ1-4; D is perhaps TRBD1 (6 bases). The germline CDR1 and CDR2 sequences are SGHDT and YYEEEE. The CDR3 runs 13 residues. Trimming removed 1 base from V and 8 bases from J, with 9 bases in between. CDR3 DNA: TGTGCCAGCAGCTTGTGGGGGGCAGAAAAACTGTTTTTT. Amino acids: CASSLWGAEKLFF. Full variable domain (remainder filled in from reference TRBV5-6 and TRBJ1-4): DAGVTQSPTHLIKTRGQQVTLRCSPKSGHDTVSWYQQALGQGPQFIFQYYEEEERQRGNFPDRFSGHQFPNYSSELNVNALLLGDSALYLCASSLWGAEKLFFGSGTQLSVL.

This CDR3 reads CASSYKLGTQYF. The CDR3, as DNA: TGTGCCAGCAGTTACAAGCTGGGTACGCAGTATTTT. The chain uses TRBV6-5 and TRBJ2-3; D not certain. The CDR3 totals 12 residues. The germline V and J ends were trimmed by 2 bases and 8 bases, with 8 bases remaining between them. Germline CDR1 MNHEY, CDR2 SVGAGI.

The CDR3 protein is CASSLVEGKPYGYTF. Here the CDR3 DNA reads TGTGCCAGCAGTTTAGTAGAGGGAAAACCTTATGGCTACACCTTC. The chain couples TRBV27 to TRBJ1-2, with no clear D. From germline, CDR1 is MNHEY and CDR2 SMNVEV (reference sequence). CDR3 length: 15 residues. V gave up 2 bases and J gave up 5 bases, with 15 bases separating them.

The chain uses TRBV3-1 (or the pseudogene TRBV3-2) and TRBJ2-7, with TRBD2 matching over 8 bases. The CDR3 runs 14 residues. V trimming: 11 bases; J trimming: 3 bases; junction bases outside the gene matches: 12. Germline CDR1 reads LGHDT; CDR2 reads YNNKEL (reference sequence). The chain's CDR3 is CASKSLAGSYEQYF. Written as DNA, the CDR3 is TGTGCCTCAAAATCTTTAGCGGGGAGCTACGAGCAGTACTTC.